This T cell receptor (beta chain) was identified in a study of shared clonotypes between healthy human individuals. Study information: Three men and a couple of women, aged 18 to 49, were donors.

Study-level results: Clonotype sharing across a handful of donors was observed for 5% to 6.5% of naive CD4 clonotypes. Non-shared clonotypes were found to have lower generation probabilities than the clonotypes that were shared by all four of the sorted-subset donors.

Turning to this clone: Its specificity is not known.

CDR3 length: 16 residues. Germline lookup yields CDR1 SGHRS and CDR2 YFSETQ. With 0 bases clipped from V and 3 bases from J, the junction kept 7 bases outside the gene matches. Assay: immunoSEQ multiplex PCR; the TCRdb copy retains only in-frame clones and omits some. The sample contains roughly 1,500,000 clones, about 98.5% of which appear only once. The chain is built from TRBV5-1 and TRBJ2-7; TRBD2 agrees at 9 bases. The sample consisted of naive CD4+ T cells sorted from blood. Indicated subset: CD45RA+ positively selected. The sequence was obtained from a man aged 25-45 years in good health. The CDR3 sequence: CASSLVGGRAVYEQYF. DNA for the CDR3: TGCGCCAGCAGCTTGGTTGGCGGGAGGGCTGTCTACGAGCAGTACTTC. Supplemented by reference TRBV5-1 and TRBJ2-7, the full variable domain reads KAGVTQTPRYLIKTRGQQVTLSCSPISGHRSVSWYQQTPGQGLQFLFEYFSETQRNKGNFPGRFSGRQFSNSRSEMNVSTLELGDSALYLCASSLVGGRAVYEQYFGPGTRLTVT.